This TCR beta chain was recorded in a study of shared clonotypes between healthy human individuals. Points from the study as a whole: Four donors shared around 5.2% of their naive CD4 clonotypes. Only blood was sampled, and tissue TCR repertoires likely differ from blood ones. Naive subsets generally had larger estimated richness than memory subsets.

Profiled with immunoSEQ multiplex PCR; TCRdb holds only in-frame clones, not every one. The sample has approximately 1,500,000 clones; approximately 97% are singletons. This clone was detected only once. Its cognate antigen is unknown. This CDR3 is built from 14 residues. Trimming took off 6 bases at V and 1 base at J, with 9 bases between the two ends. Germline values: CDR1 MDHEN, CDR2 SYDVKM. This sequence was found in a man aged 25 to 45 in good health. The rearrangement uses TRBV28 and TRBJ2-2; D gene ambiguous. Material for sequencing was naive CD4+ T cells sorted from blood. Documented subset: CD45RA+ positively selected. CDR3 nucleotides: TGTGCCAGCAGGCGGCTGAAGAACACCGGGGAGCTGTTTTTT. Translated: CASRRLKNTGELFF.